These 5 T cell receptor beta chains originate from one sample sequenced in a study of OX40 agonist ivuxolimab in advanced cancers. Data came from immunoSEQ multiplex PCR; TCRdb stores just in-frame clones and leaves some out. The sample lists 90,000 to 130,000 clones, approximately 89% occurring once. Sample: CD4+ or CD8+ T cells sorted from blood, taken in a trial of the OX40 agonist ivuxolimab. The source is an adult with an advanced solid tumor such as melanoma, head and neck, liver or kidney cancer.

Only one count was recorded for this clone. The chain combines TRBV5-6 with TRBJ2-5; the match to TRBD2 covers 12 bases. After removal of 5 bases from V and 3 bases from J, the junction contained 8 bases not matched to a gene. Germline values: CDR1 SGHDT, CDR2 YYEEEE. This CDR3 is 16 amino acids long. CDR3 nucleotide sequence: TGTGCCAGCAGTCATGGGTGGACTAGCGGGAAAGAGACCCAGTACTTC. The encoded protein is CASSHGWTSGKETQYF.

The chain uses TRBV7-8 and TRBJ2-3; 9 bases agree with TRBD2. Germline V gene lookup returns CDR1 SGHVS and CDR2 FQNEAQ. The V segment lost 2 bases and the J segment 2 bases; nucleotides outside the gene matches: 5. The CDR3 has 16 amino acids. CDR3 DNA sequence: TGTGCCAGCAGCTTATACTTAGCGGGAGCCACAGATACGCAGTATTTT. Translated: CASSLYLAGATDTQYF.

The chain joins TRBV9 to TRBJ2-3, with unresolved D. Germline V gene sequence: CDR1 SGDLS, CDR2 YYNGEE. The CDR3 has 15 residues. V lost 4 bases and J 1 base, leaving 13 bases between the germline ends. The CDR3 region has the DNA TGTGCCAGCAGCACCCAACGTTCTGGCACAGATACGCAGTATTTT. It encodes CASSTQRSGTDTQYF.

The J gene is TRBJ1-2, the V gene TRBV28, with D tentatively TRBD1 (5 bases). Germline V gives CDR1 MDHEN, CDR2 SYDVKM. V gave up 6 bases and J gave up 2 bases, with 10 bases separating them. The CDR3 contains 13 residues. CDR3 nucleotide sequence: TGTGCCAGCAGAGGCGGGGGAAACTATGGCTACACCTTC. Translated: CASRGGGNYGYTF.

The chain recombines TRBV25-1 with TRBJ1-1, with 7 bases matching TRBD1. V dropped 4 bases and J dropped 1; count of bases not matched to a gene: 3. This CDR3 is built from 14 residues. Germline V gene sequence: CDR1 MGHDK, CDR2 SYGVNS. The CDR3 region is CASSVQGKNTEAFF. Written as DNA, the CDR3 is TGTGCCAGCAGTGTACAGGGGAAGAACACTGAAGCTTTCTTT.